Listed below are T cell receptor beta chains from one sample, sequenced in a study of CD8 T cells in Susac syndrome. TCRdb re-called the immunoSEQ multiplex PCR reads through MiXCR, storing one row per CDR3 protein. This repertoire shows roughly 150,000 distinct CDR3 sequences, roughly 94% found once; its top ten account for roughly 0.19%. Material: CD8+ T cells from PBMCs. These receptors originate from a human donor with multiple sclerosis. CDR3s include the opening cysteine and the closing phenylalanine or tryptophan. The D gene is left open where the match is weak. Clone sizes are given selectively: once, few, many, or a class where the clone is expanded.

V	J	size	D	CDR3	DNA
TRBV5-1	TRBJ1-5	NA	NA	CASSPGGVGNQPQHF	TGCGCCAGCAGCCCAGGAGGAGTTGGCAATCAGCCCCAGCATTTT
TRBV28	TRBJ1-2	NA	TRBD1	CASSSQGASYGYTF	TGTGCCAGCAGTTCGCAGGGGGCTAGCTATGGCTACACCTTC
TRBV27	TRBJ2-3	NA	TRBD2	CASSPGGRSTDTQYF	TGTGCCAGCAGCCCCGGGGGGAGGAGCACAGATACGCAGTATTTT
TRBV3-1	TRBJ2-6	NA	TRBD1	CASSLVVRDRFSGANVLTF	TGTGCCAGCAGCCTGGTTGTACGGGACAGGTTCTCTGGGGCCAACGTCCTGACTTTC
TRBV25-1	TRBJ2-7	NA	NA	CASSDLGSYEQYF	TGTGCCAGCAGTGACCTAGGATCCTACGAGCAGTACTTC
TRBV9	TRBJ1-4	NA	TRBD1	CASSVGDRDEKLFF	TGTGCCAGCAGCGTGGGAGACAGGGATGAAAAACTGTTTTTT
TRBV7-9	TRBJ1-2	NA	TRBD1	CASSGGPDRMGGYTF	TGTGCCAGCAGCGGGGGACCGGACAGGATGGGTGGCTACACCTTC
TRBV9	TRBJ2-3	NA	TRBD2	CASSPPRTSSTDTQYF	TGTGCCAGCAGCCCCCCTCGGACTAGCAGCACAGATACGCAGTATTTT
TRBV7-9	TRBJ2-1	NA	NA	CASSHAGRFAYNEQFF	TGTGCCAGCAGCCACGCGGGAAGGTTTGCCTACAATGAGCAGTTCTTC
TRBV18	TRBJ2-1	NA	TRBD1	CASSPGWDRDPVDNEQFF	TGTGCCAGCTCACCAGGGTGGGACAGGGACCCTGTTGACAATGAGCAGTTCTTC
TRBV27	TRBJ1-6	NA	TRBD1	CASSPRQGPVGSPLHF	TGTGCCAGCAGCCCGCGACAGGGTCCGGTGGGCTCACCCCTCCACTTT
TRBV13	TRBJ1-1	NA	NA	CASSLGRTEAFF	TGTGCCAGCAGTTTAGGAAGAACTGAAGCTTTCTTT
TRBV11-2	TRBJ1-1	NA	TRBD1	CASSNRDSRNTEAFF	TGTGCCAGCAGCAACCGGGACAGCAGGAACACTGAAGCTTTCTTT
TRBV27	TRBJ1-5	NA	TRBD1	CASSTQGGPQHF	TGTGCCAGCAGTACCCAGGGGGGTCCCCAGCATTTT
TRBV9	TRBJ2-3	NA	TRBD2	CASSVAGGPTDTQYF	TGTGCCAGCAGCGTAGCGGGGGGGCCAACCGATACGCAGTATTTT
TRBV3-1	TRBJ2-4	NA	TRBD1	CASSQDGTGGNIQYF	TGTGCCAGCAGCCAAGACGGGACAGGGGGAAACATTCAGTACTTC
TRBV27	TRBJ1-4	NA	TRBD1	CASSSSVTGADEKLFF	TGTGCCAGCAGCTCATCGGTCACAGGGGCGGATGAAAAACTGTTTTTT
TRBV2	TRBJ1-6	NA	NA	CASRAGNSPLHF	TGTGCCAGTCGGGCGGGGAATTCACCCCTCCACTTT
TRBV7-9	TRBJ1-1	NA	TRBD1	CASSHPTGMNTEAFF	TGTGCCAGCAGCCATCCGACAGGGATGAACACTGAAGCTTTCTTT
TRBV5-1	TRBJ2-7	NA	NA	CASRRGSVYEQYF	TGCGCCAGCAGGAGGGGTTCTGTCTACGAGCAGTACTTC
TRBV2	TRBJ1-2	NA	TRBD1	CASTKTGATANGYTF	TGTGCCAGCACGAAGACAGGGGCCACCGCCAATGGCTACACCTTC
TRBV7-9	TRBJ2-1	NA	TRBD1	CASGHPSGQSYNEQFF	TGTGCCAGCGGACACCCCTCGGGACAGAGTTACAATGAGCAGTTCTTC
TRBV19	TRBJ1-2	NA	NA	CASSIGGRSYGYTF	TGTGCCAGTAGTATCGGGGGGCGATCATATGGCTACACCTTC
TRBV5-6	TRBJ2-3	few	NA	CASSFSEDTQYF	TGTGCCAGCAGCTTCTCAGAGGATACGCAGTATTTT
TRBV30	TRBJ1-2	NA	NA	CAWSLGQEDPSYGYTF	TGTGCCTGGAGTTTGGGGCAGGAGGATCCGTCCTATGGCTACACCTTC